This T cell receptor (beta chain) was obtained from a study of T cell repertoires in cytomegalovirus infection. Study-level background: Carrying CMV and the relevant HLA type showed in public TCR beta signatures. Findings and caveats of the study: Summed public TCR beta family frequency identified CMV carriers bearing the relevant HLA. The response measured ex vivo was dominated by TCR beta clonotypes (HLA-C-restricted and CMV-specific).

TCRdb re-called the reads through MiXCR, storing one row per CDR3 protein. In the table there are roughly 150,000 distinct CDR3 sequences, roughly a quarter of which are singletons. The germline CDR1 and CDR2 sequences are MNHEY and SVGEGT. Losses at the gene ends were 5 bases for V and 7 bases for J; bases not matched to a gene: 3. The CDR3 spans 15 residues. This clonotype was counted a few times. Its antigen is currently unknown. The chain links TRBV6-2 or TRBV6-3 to TRBJ2-1; TRBD2 agrees at 15 bases. The sequencing sample was made of PBMCs. This TCR came from a human donor in good health (CMV status not recorded). Some clones in this sample may be carry-over from other donors' samples. The DNA of the CDR3 is TGTGCCAGCAGTCAAGGGACTAGCGGGAGGAATGAGCAGTTCTTC. It codes for CASSQGTSGRNEQFF.